These T cell receptor beta chains were read from a single sample in a study of blood T cell repertoires in COVID-19. Sequenced by immunoSEQ multiplex PCR; TCRdb stores in-frame clones only, minus some. Of fewer than 200,000 clones listed, roughly nine tenths are singletons. Sample: peripheral blood. These receptors came from a man aged 55-75 years with acute or convalescent COVID-19. CDR3s include the opening cysteine and the closing phenylalanine or tryptophan. Each record gives: CDR3 protein, clone size, V gene, D gene, J gene. D genes are given only for firm matches. Not all rows give a size; the values are once, few, many and, for expanded clones, a class.

CDR3: CASSRDRAGGPQHF
size: -
V: TRBV6-4
D: TRBD1
J: TRBJ1-5

CDR3: CASSLDPGLAETQYF
size: once
V: TRBV11-2
D: TRBD2
J: TRBJ2-5

CDR3: CAWTGDRAADTQYF
size: -
V: TRBV30
D: TRBD1
J: TRBJ2-3

CDR3: CASSVEVSYNEQFF
size: -
V: TRBV9
D: -
J: TRBJ2-1

CDR3: CASSLRTGGGTEAFF
size: -
V: TRBV19
D: TRBD1
J: TRBJ1-1

CDR3: CASSKQLYTGELFF
size: -
V: TRBV19
D: -
J: TRBJ2-2

CDR3: CATSSGTYSNQPQHF
size: -
V: TRBV24-1
D: -
J: TRBJ1-5

CDR3: CASSFAGNPQETQYF
size: -
V: TRBV7-3
D: -
J: TRBJ2-5

CDR3: CAIGSGQGVSGGYTF
size: -
V: TRBV10-3
D: TRBD1
J: TRBJ1-2

CDR3: CASSQGTGWNEKLFF
size: -
V: TRBV4-3
D: TRBD1
J: TRBJ1-4

CDR3: CASTEDRGTGYTF
size: -
V: TRBV12-3/TRBV12-4
D: TRBD1
J: TRBJ1-2

CDR3: CASSQGGAGAEVFQETQYF
size: -
V: TRBV3-1/TRBV3-2
D: -
J: TRBJ2-5

CDR3: CASRMDRGRYEQYF
size: many
V: TRBV6-5
D: TRBD1
J: TRBJ2-7

CDR3: CASSTQGARTEAFF
size: -
V: TRBV6-5
D: TRBD1
J: TRBJ1-1

CDR3: CASGLGTTSPGELFF
size: once
V: TRBV12-5
D: -
J: TRBJ2-2

CDR3: CASSPWDTSSGNTIYF
size: -
V: TRBV3-1/TRBV3-2
D: -
J: TRBJ1-3

CDR3: CASRSGQGIAKNIQYF
size: -
V: TRBV11-3
D: TRBD1
J: TRBJ2-4

CDR3: CASSRQGNQPQHF
size: -
V: TRBV6-5
D: TRBD1
J: TRBJ1-5

CDR3: CASSEGPGLRETQYF
size: -
V: TRBV6-1
D: -
J: TRBJ2-5

CDR3: CASSPRDNEQFF
size: -
V: TRBV27
D: -
J: TRBJ2-1

CDR3: CASSTLTTGSGEAFF
size: -
V: TRBV5-4
D: TRBD1
J: TRBJ1-1

CDR3: CASRDARGVTEAFF
size: -
V: TRBV5-5
D: TRBD1
J: TRBJ1-1

CDR3: CASSQDMGADSGYGYTF
size: -
V: TRBV4-3
D: -
J: TRBJ1-2

CDR3: CAWRDRKNTGELFF
size: -
V: TRBV30
D: TRBD1
J: TRBJ2-2

CDR3: CASTDVWRVGGNQPQHF
size: -
V: TRBV10-2
D: -
J: TRBJ1-5

CDR3: CASSSQSRGHTEAFF
size: once
V: TRBV5-1
D: TRBD1
J: TRBJ1-1